A selection of T cell receptor beta chains follows, all from one sample in a study of human T cells and chemical hapten exposure. TCRdb analysed the RACE reads with MiXCR anew, one entry per CDR3 protein. The sample lists 180,000 or so distinct CDR3 sequences, around 30% occurring once. Sequencing used whole blood, obtained in connection with sensitization to the hapten diphenylcyclopropenone (DPC). These receptors were obtained from a woman in her twenties or thirties with alopecia areata. Some clones in this sample may be carry-over from other donors' samples. CDR3s include the opening cysteine and the closing phenylalanine or tryptophan. Each record gives: clone size, V gene, J gene, CDR3 length, D gene, CDR3 protein, CDR3 DNA. A D gene is named only where the DNA matches it firmly. Clone size appears in some rows only: once, few, many, or a class for an expanded clone.

>-|TRBV24-1|TRBJ2-2|17|TRBD1
CATSDFNGTGRTGELSF
TGTGCCACCAGTGATTTTAACGGGACAGGGCGAACCGGGGAGCTGTCTTTT
>-|TRBV5-1|TRBJ2-1|13|-
CASSARGPNEQFF
TGCGCCAGCAGCGCCCGAGGCCCGAATGAGCAGTTCTTC
>-|TRBV10-3|TRBJ2-1|14|TRBD1
CAISNRGQGNEQFF
TGTGCCATCAGCAACAGGGGGCAAGGCAATGAGCAGTTCTTC
>few|TRBV6-5|TRBJ1-2|14|-
CASSYRDTLYGYTF
TGTGCCAGCAGTTACCGGGACACTCTCTATGGCTACACCTTC
>-|TRBV15|TRBJ2-1|16|-
CATSRDPASSYNEQFF
TGTGCCACCAGCAGAGATCCGGCCAGCTCCTACAATGAGCAGTTCTTC
>-|TRBV4-1|TRBJ2-7|15|TRBD2
CASSQEARELAEQYF
TGCGCCAGCAGCCAAGAGGCGCGGGAGTTAGCCGAGCAGTACTTC
>few|TRBV28|TRBJ1-4|14|-
CASKGGATNEKLFF
TGTGCCAGCAAAGGGGGAGCAACTAATGAAAAACTGTTTTTT
>few|TRBV29-1|TRBJ2-1|13|TRBD1
CSARTGSYNEQFF
TGCAGCGCCAGGACAGGGAGCTACAATGAGCAGTTCTTC
>-|TRBV4-3|TRBJ1-2|14|-
CASSPSSANYGYTF
TGCGCCAGCAGCCCTTCCTCAGCTAACTATGGCTACACCTTC
>few|TRBV9|TRBJ2-2|16|-
CASSVAATGNTGELFF
TGTGCCAGCAGCGTAGCCGCGACAGGGAACACCGGGGAGCTGTTTTTT
>many|TRBV7-2|TRBJ2-1|19|-
CASSSDSYKPSRSYNEQFF
TGTGCCAGCAGTTCCGACAGCTACAAACCCTCCCGCTCCTACAATGAGCAGTTCTTC
>-|TRBV6-1|TRBJ1-5|15|-
CASRGGHYSNQPQHF
TGTGCCAGCAGAGGGGGACACTATAGCAATCAGCCCCAGCATTTT
>-|TRBV20-1|TRBJ2-2|16|TRBD2
CSARDAGGPDTGELFF
TGCAGTGCTAGAGATGCGGGAGGCCCCGACACCGGGGAGCTGTTTTTT
>-|TRBV7-6|TRBJ2-2|15|TRBD1
CASSKGQGGTGELFF
TGTGCCAGCAGCAAGGGACAGGGGGGCACCGGGGAGCTGTTTTTT
>-|TRBV27|TRBJ1-2|16|TRBD1
CASSKAGTGGGYGYTF
TGTGCCAGCAGCAAGGCTGGGACAGGGGGCGGCTATGGCTACACCTTC
>-|TRBV20-1|TRBJ1-1|11|-
CSARFNGEAFF
TGCAGTGCTAGATTCAATGGTGAAGCTTTCTTT
>-|TRBV5-1|TRBJ1-1|15|-
CASSLLALGSTEAFF
TGCGCCAGCAGCTTGCTCGCATTGGGGAGCACTGAAGCTTTCTTT